The rows below give T cell receptor beta chains drawn from one sample of a study of blood T cell repertoires in COVID-19. Produced via immunoSEQ multiplex PCR; TCRdb's table is partial and in-frame only. The table includes approximately 100,000 clones, around nine tenths detected once. Sequenced material: peripheral blood. These TCRs come from a human donor with COVID-19, enrolled during active disease. The donor label of this sample is uncertain. Both conserved end residues are trimmed from each CDR3.

J gene | V gene | CDR3 protein
TRBJ2-4 | TRBV18 | ASSPGADENIQY
TRBJ1-2 | TRBV9 | ASSVEGQPNYGYT
TRBJ1-6 | TRBV10-2 | ASSDTGQGDSPLH
TRBJ2-1 | TRBV5-4 | ASSRELAGGYNEQF
TRBJ1-2 | TRBV9 | ASSRTGGDYGYT
TRBJ1-5 | TRBV6-5 | ASSLRGGESQPQH
TRBJ1-1 | TRBV5-1 | ASSLDNQNTEAF
TRBJ1-6 | TRBV28 | ASNWGVSTLH
TRBJ2-7 | TRBV6-2/TRBV6-3 | ASSRQNEQY
TRBJ1-4 | TRBV3-1/TRBV3-2 | ASSQDYGSEKLF
TRBJ1-3 | TRBV7-9 | ASSGGRDRVGGNTIY
TRBJ2-1 | TRBV10-3 | AISESWTSGNEQF
TRBJ1-1 | TRBV5-4 | ASSLVGTGGWAEAF
TRBJ2-5 | TRBV7-6 | ASSLARGGETQY
TRBJ1-5 | TRBV5-1 | ASSLTGDNQPQH
TRBJ1-3 | TRBV24-1 | ATSDCGGAVRNTIY
TRBJ2-3 | TRBV4-1 | ASSQVLARSTDTQY
TRBJ2-7 | TRBV2 | ASSRQGSYEQY
TRBJ2-3 | TRBV3-1/TRBV3-2 | ASSQANRGLATDTQY
TRBJ1-2 | TRBV5-4 | ASRTIGATWGYT
TRBJ2-2 | TRBV19 | ATYRGGGTGELF
TRBJ2-3 | TRBV5-6 | ASSAGRDPRRNTQY
TRBJ2-1 | TRBV27 | ASSLDRGFYNEQF
TRBJ2-7 | TRBV28 | ASLGLAAYEQY
TRBJ1-3 | TRBV14 | ASSQASRSNTIY
TRBJ2-7 | TRBV30 | AWSVGQRYEQY
TRBJ2-7 | TRBV4-1 | ASSLRAGVLYEQY
TRBJ1-2 | TRBV2 | ASREAGYT
TRBJ1-2 | TRBV28 | ASSNRDNYGYT
TRBJ1-5 | TRBV5-5 | ASSLIPRSKNQPQH
TRBJ2-3 | TRBV10-3 | ATGGYTQDTQY
TRBJ1-1 | TRBV12-3/TRBV12-4 | ASLDLNTEAF
TRBJ1-2 | TRBV2 | ASAGRNYGYT
TRBJ2-3 | TRBV18 | ASSPTQTSTDTQY
TRBJ1-5 | TRBV7-2 | ASSPTGGQEPQH
TRBJ2-7 | TRBV5-1 | ASSARQGPYEQY
TRBJ2-7 | TRBV7-9 | ASTSTGFPYEQY